Ten or more counts support the clone carrying this T cell receptor (beta chain). Its matching antigen is unknown. These data originate in a study of regulatory T cells in long-lasting Graves disease. Looking at the study overall: For under 3 months, newly diagnosed Graves' patients had been taking antithyroid drugs. Notes on the study in general: TRBV28, TRBJ1-2 and TRBJ2-5 emerged as the favored segments in persistent disease.

Arm-PCR of CDR3 regions and iRepertoire HTBI primers were the basis on which TCR beta libraries were built. TCRdb independently ran MiXCR on the multiplex PCR reads; one entry per CDR3 protein. The sample shows 200,000 to 250,000 distinct CDR3 sequences, roughly a fifth of them seen only once. The time point: newly diagnosed GD, antithyroid drugs for less than 3 months. PBMCs provided the RNA from which the TCR library was made. Graves' disease diagnosis used American Thyroid Association guidelines. Germline V gene lookup returns CDR1 MDHEN and CDR2 SYDVKM. The CDR3 length is 14 residues. Germline trimming cut 5 bases from V and 2 bases from J; bases unmatched to any gene: 3.

The TCR originated in a female donor with Graves disease. This rearrangement joins TRBV28 to TRBJ1-2; 9 bases fit TRBD1. The sequences come from peripheral blood mononuclear cells (PBMCs), collected at new diagnosis, from a patient treated with antithyroid drugs. In DNA, the CDR3 is TGTGCCAGCAGTCGCGGGACAGGGAACTATGGCTACACCTTC. Its translation: CASSRGTGNYGYTF.